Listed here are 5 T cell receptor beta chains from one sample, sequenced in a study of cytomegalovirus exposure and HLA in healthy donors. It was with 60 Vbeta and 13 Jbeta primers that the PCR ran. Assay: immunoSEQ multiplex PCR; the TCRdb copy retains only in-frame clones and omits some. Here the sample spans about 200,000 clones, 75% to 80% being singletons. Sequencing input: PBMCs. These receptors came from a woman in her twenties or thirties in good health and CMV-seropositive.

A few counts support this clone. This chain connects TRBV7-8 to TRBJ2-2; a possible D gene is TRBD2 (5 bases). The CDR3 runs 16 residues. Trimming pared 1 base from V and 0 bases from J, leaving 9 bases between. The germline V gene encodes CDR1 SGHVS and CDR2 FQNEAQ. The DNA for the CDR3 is TGTGCCAGCAGCTTAGGTTTGCGGGCGAACACCGGGGAGCTGTTTTTT. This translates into CASSLGLRANTGELFF. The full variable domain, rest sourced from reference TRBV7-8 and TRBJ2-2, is GAGVSQSPRYKVAKRGQDVALRCDPISGHVSLFWYQQALGQGPEFLTYFQNEAQLDKSGLPSDRFFAERPEGSVSTLKIQRTQQEDSAVYLCASSLGLRANTGELFFGEGSRLTVL.

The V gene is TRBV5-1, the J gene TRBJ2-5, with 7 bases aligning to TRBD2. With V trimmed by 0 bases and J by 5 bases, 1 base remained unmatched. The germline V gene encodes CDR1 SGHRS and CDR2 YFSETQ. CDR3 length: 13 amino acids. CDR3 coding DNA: TGCGCCAGCAGCTTGGCCGGGAGGGAGACCCAGTACTTC. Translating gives CASSLAGRETQYF.

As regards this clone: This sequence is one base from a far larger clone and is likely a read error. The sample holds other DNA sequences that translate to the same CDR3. The chain's CDR3 is CASSRSGLTGETQYF. The CDR3 region has the DNA TGCGCCAGCAGCCGGTCCGGGCTGACAGGGGAGACCCAGTACTTC. This rearrangement joins TRBV4-1 to TRBJ2-5; 7 bases fit TRBD1. Germline V gives CDR1 MGHRA, CDR2 YSYEKL. The CDR3 is made up of 15 amino acids. V was clipped by 4 bases and J by 5 bases; unmatched bases: 10.

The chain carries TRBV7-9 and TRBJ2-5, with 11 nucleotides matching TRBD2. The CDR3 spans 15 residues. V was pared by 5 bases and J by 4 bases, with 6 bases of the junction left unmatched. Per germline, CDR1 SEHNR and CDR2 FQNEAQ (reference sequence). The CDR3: CASSQTSGSGETQYF. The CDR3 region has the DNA TGTGCCAGCAGCCAAACTAGCGGGAGCGGAGAGACCCAGTACTTC.

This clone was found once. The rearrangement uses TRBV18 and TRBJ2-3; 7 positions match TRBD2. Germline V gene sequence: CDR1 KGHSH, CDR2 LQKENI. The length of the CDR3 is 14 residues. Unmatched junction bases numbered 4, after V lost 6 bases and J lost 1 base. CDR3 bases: TGTGCCAGCTCCCTAGCGGCGGGCACAGATACGCAGTATTTT. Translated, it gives CASSLAAGTDTQYF.